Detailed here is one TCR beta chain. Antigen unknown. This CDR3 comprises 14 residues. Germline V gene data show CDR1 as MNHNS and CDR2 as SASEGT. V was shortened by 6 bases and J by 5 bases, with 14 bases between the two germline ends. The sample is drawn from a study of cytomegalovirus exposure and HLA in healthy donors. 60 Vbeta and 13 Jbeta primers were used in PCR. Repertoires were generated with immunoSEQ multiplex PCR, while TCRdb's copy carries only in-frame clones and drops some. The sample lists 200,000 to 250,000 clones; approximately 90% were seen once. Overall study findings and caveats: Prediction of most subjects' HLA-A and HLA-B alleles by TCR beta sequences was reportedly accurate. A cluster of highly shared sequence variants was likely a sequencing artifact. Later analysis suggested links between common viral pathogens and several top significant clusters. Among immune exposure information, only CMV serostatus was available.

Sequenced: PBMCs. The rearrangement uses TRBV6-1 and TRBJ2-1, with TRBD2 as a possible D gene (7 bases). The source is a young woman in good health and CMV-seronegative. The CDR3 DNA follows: TGTGCCAGCAGGCAGATCGGGGGGCACAATGAGCAGTTCTTC. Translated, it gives CASRQIGGHNEQFF.